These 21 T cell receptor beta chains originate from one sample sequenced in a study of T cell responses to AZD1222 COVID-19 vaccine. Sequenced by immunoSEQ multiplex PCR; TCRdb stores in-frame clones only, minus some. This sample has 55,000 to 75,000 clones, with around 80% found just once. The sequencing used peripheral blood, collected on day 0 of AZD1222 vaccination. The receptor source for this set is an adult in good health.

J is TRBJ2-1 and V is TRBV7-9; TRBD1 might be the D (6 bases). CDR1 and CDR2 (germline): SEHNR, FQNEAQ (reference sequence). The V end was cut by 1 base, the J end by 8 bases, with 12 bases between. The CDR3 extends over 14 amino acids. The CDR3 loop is CASSLDRGGHEQFF. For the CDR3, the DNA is TGTGCCAGCAGCTTAGATCGTGGGGGCCATGAGCAGTTCTTC. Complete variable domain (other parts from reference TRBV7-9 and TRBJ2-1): DTGVSQNPRHKITKRGQNVTFRCDPISEHNRLYWYRQTLGQGPEFLTYFQNEAQLEKSRLLSDRFSAERPKGSFSTLEIQRTEQGDSAMYLCASSLDRGGHEQFFGPGTRLTVL.

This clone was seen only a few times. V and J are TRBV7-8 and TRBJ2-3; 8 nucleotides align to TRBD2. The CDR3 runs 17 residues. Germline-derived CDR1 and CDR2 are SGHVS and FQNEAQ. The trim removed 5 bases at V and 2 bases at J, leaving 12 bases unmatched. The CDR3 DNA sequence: TGTGCCAGCAGCATACGACGGGGGGGGTCCTACACAGATACGCAGTATTTT. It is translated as CASSIRRGGSYTDTQYF.

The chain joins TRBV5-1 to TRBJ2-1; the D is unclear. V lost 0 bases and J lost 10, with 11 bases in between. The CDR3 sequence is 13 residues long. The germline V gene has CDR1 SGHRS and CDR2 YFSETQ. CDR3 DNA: TGCGCCAGCAGCTTGGACCGGGCCCACGAGCAGTTCTTC. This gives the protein CASSLDRAHEQFF. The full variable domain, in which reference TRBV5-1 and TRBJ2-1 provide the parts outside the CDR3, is KAGVTQTPRYLIKTRGQQVTLSCSPISGHRSVSWYQQTPGQGLQFLFEYFSETQRNKGNFPGRFSGRQFSNSRSEMNVSTLELGDSALYLCASSLDRAHEQFFGPGTRLTVL.

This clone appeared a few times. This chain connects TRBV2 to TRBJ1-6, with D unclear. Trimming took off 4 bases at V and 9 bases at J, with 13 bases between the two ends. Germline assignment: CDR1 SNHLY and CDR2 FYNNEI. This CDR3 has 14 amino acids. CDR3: CASSAEGLSSPLHF. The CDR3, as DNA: TGTGCCAGCAGTGCTGAGGGTCTGAGTTCACCCCTCCACTTT.

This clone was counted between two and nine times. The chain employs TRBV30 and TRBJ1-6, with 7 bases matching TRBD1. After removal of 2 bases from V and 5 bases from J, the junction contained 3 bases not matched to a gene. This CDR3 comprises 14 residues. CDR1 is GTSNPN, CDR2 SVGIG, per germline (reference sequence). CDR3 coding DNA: TGTGCCTGGAGTCGCGGGACAGATAATTCACCCCTCCACTTT. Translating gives CAWSRGTDNSPLHF.

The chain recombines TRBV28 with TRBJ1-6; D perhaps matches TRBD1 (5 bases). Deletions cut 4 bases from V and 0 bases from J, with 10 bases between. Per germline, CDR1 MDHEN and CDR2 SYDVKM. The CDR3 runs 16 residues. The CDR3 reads CASSSGTDSYNSPLHF. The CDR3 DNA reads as TGTGCCAGCAGTTCTGGGACGGACTCCTATAATTCACCCCTCCACTTT.

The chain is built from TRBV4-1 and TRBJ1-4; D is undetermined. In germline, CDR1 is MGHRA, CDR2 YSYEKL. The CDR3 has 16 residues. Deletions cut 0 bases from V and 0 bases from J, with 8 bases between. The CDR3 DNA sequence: TGCGCCAGCAGCCAAGATCGGGGATCAACTAATGAAAAACTGTTTTTT. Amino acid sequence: CASSQDRGSTNEKLFF.

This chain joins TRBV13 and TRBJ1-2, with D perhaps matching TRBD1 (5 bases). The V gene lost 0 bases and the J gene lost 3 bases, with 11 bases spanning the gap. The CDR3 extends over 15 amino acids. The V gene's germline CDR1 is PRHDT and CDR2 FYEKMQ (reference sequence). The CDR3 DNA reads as TGTGCCAGCAGCTTAGGGTCAGGGCTCCACTATGGCTACACCTTC. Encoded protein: CASSLGSGLHYGYTF.

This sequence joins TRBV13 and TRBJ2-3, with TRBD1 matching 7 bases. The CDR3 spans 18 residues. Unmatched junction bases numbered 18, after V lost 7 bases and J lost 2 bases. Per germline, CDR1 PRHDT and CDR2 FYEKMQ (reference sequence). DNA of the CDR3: TGTGCCAGCACCTACAGGGGCCTCACCTATCTTATCACAGATACGCAGTATTTT. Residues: CASTYRGLTYLITDTQYF.

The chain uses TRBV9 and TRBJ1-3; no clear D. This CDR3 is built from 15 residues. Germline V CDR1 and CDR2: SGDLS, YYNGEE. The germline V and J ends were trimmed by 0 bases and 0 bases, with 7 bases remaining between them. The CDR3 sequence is CASSVERASGNTIYF. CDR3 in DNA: TGTGCCAGCAGCGTAGAAAGGGCCTCTGGAAACACCATATATTTT.

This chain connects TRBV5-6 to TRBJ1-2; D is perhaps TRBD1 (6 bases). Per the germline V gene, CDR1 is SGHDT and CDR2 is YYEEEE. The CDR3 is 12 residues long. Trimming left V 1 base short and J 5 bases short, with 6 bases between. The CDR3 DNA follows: TGTGCCAGCAGCTTGAGGGGGTATGGCTACACCTTC. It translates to CASSLRGYGYTF.

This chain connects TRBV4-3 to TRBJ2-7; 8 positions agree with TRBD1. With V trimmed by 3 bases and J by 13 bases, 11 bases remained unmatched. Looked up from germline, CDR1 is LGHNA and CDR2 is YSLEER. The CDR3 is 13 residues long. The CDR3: CASSQGQVGGVYF. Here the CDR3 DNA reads TGCGCCAGCAGCCAGGGACAGGTCGGTGGCGTATACTTC.

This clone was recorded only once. CDR3 protein: CASSLALNTEAFF. In nucleotides, the CDR3 is TGTGCCAGCAGCCTGGCGCTGAACACTGAAGCTTTCTTT. The chain employs TRBV4-2 and TRBJ1-1, with D unresolved. V lost 4 bases and J 0 bases, leaving 6 bases between the germline ends. Looked up from germline, CDR1 is LGHNA and CDR2 is YNFKEQ. This CDR3 has 13 amino acids.

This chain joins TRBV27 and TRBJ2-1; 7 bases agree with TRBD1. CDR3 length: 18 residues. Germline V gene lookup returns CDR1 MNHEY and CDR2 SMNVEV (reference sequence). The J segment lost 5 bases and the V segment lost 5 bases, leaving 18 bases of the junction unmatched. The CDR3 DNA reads TGTGCCAGCAGTGCCCTCCCGGGACAGCTCCCTAAAGACAATGAGCAGTTCTTC. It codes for CASSALPGQLPKDNEQFF.

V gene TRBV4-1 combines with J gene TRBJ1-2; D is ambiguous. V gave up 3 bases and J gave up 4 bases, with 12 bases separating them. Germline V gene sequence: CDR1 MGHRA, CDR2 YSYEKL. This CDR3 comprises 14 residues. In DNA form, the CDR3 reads TGCGCCAGCAGCCATGGGGTGGACCCCTATGGCTACACCTTC. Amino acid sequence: CASSHGVDPYGYTF.

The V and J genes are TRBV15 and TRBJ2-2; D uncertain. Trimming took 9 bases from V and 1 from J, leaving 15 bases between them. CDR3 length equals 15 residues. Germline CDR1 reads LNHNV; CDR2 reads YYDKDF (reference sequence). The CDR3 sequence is CATTLSQQNTGELFF. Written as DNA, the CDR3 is TGTGCCACTACACTATCACAGCAGAACACCGGGGAGCTGTTTTTT.

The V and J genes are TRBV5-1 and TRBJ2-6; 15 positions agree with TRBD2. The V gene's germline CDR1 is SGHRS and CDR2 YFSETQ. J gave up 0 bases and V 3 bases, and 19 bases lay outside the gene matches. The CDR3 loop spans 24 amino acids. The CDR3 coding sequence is TGCGCCAGCAGCTCGACCGCCGGGACTAGCGGGGGGCGACCCCTGTTCTCTGGGGCCAACGTCCTGACTTTC. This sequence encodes CASSSTAGTSGGRPLFSGANVLTF.

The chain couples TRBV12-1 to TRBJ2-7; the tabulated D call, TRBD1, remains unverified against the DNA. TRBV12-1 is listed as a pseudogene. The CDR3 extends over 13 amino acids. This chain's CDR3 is CASSRDRIYEQYF. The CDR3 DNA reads TGTGCCAGCAGCCGAGACAGGATCTACGAGCAGTACTTC.

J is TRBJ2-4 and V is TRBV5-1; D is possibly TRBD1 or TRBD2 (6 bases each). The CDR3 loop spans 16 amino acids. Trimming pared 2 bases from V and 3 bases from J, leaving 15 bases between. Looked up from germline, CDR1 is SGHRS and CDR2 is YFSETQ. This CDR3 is CASSFPSGGDKNIQYF. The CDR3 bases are TGCGCCAGCAGCTTCCCTTCCGGGGGCGACAAAAACATTCAGTACTTC.

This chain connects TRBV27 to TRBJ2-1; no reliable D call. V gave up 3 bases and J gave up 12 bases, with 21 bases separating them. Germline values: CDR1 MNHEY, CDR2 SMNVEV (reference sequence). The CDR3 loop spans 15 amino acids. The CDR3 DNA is TGTGCCAGCAGTTTCACCGAGCCTGTGATTGGTGGGCAGTTCTTC. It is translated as CASSFTEPVIGGQFF.

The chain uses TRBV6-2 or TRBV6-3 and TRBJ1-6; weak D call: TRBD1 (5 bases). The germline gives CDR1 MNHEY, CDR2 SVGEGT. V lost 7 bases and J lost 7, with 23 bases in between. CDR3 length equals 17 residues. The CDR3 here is CASTPDRGMSWNSPLHF. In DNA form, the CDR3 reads TGTGCCAGCACCCCAGATCGGGGGATGTCTTGGAATTCACCCCTCCACTTT.